The TCR beta chain described here comes from a study of human T cells and chemical hapten exposure. The study's findings and limits: Expanded TCR sets contained significantly more large CDR3 similarity clusters than controls.

Details on this clonotype: As yet, its antigen is unknown.

TCRdb called the RACE reads again in MiXCR, with one record for every CDR3 protein. The profile shows about 380,000 distinct CDR3 sequences, more than 4.5% of them singletons. J was trimmed by 1 base and V by 7 bases; bases with no gene match: 9. CDR1 and CDR2 from the germline V gene are MDHEN and SYDVKM. The CDR3 totals 17 residues. Time point reported: pre-sensitization, week 0. Treatment meaning: therapeutic diphenylcyclopropenone sensitization with weekly scalp DPC. Total RNA was extracted from unfractionated whole blood. The rearrangement joins TRBV28 to TRBJ2-4, with 11 positions matching TRBD1. The sample consisted of whole blood, taken in connection with sensitization to the hapten diphenylcyclopropenone (DPC). This receptor was identified in a woman aged 50 to 60 with alopecia areata. Some clones in this sample may be carry-over from other donors' samples. The CDR3 bases are TGTGCCAGCACTTCCTGGACAGGGGGCACGGCCAAAAACATTCAGTACTTC. This gives the protein CASTSWTGGTAKNIQYF. Based on the CDR3 plus reference TRBV28 and TRBJ2-4, the full variable domain is DVKVTQSSRYLVKRTGEKVFLECVQDMDHENMFWYRQDPGLGLRLIYFSYDVKMKEKGDIPEGYSVSREKKERFSLILESASTNQTSMYLCASTSWTGGTAKNIQYFGAGTRLSVL.